Shown below are 20 T cell receptor beta chains from a single sample sequenced in a study of blood T cell repertoires in COVID-19. The protocol was immunoSEQ multiplex PCR, while the TCRdb copy is restricted to in-frame clones and leaves out a portion. This sample has about 310,000 clones, with roughly 85% found just once. Sequencing was done on a sample of PBMCs or T cells enriched from blood (not recorded which). The receptors were sampled from a woman younger than 45 who had been exposed to COVID-19.

The rearrangement links TRBV29-1 to TRBJ1-5; tentative D call: TRBD1 (5 bases). CDR1 is SQVTM, CDR2 ANQGSEA, per germline. V was trimmed by 6 bases and J by 3 bases, leaving 18 bases between them. The CDR3 is made up of 15 amino acids. For the CDR3, the DNA is TGCAGCGTCGCTGATGGGACTGGTACCAATCAGCCCCAGCATTTT. Protein: CSVADGTGTNQPQHF.

This chain uses TRBV3-1 (or the pseudogene TRBV3-2) with TRBJ2-5, with unresolved D. Germline CDR1 LGHDT, CDR2 YNNKEL (reference sequence). This CDR3 comprises 15 residues. Trimming shortened V by 1 base and J by 5 bases, and 14 bases separated the two germline ends. Here the CDR3 reads CASSQVAIRAETQYF. Written as DNA, the CDR3 is TGTGCCAGCAGCCAAGTTGCCATTAGAGCGGAGACCCAGTACTTC.

This clone was counted ten times or more. The chain joins TRBV18 to TRBJ1-1; 12 bases line up with TRBD1. Germline V gene lookup returns CDR1 KGHSH and CDR2 LQKENI. The CDR3 has 14 residues. The trim removed 6 bases at V and 5 bases at J, leaving 4 bases unmatched. CDR3 protein: CASSGQGAWTEAFF. CDR3 coding DNA: TGTGCCAGCTCGGGACAGGGGGCTTGGACTGAAGCTTTCTTT. Full variable domain (remainder filled in from reference TRBV18 and TRBJ1-1): NAGVMQNPRHLVRRRGQEARLRCSPMKGHSHVYWYRQLPEEGLKFMVYLQKENIIDESGMPKERFSAEFPKEGPSILRIQQVVRGDSAAYFCASSGQGAWTEAFFGQGTRLTVV.

The rearrangement uses TRBV7-2 and TRBJ1-2; TRBD1 matches at 8 bases. Trimming at V came to 1 base and at J to 8 bases, leaving 18 bases not matched to a gene. Germline CDR1 reads SGHTA; CDR2 reads FQGNSA. The CDR3 extends over 18 amino acids. The CDR3 spells CASSLVEGWTQGAQGYTF. The CDR3 coding sequence is TGTGCCAGCAGCTTAGTGGAAGGATGGACTCAGGGGGCGCAAGGCTACACCTTC.

The chain uses TRBV9 and TRBJ2-7, with 7 bases lining up with TRBD1. CDR3 length: 13 residues. After removal of 3 bases from V and 4 bases from J, the junction contained 4 bases not matched to a gene. CDR1 and CDR2 (germline): SGDLS, YYNGEE. The CDR3 coding sequence is TGTGCCAGCAGCGCGACAGGGTTGTACGAGCAGTACTTC. Protein: CASSATGLYEQYF.

Details on this clone: In the same sample, other DNA sequences code for this CDR3. The chain links TRBV6-5 to TRBJ2-7; 12 bases fit TRBD2. CDR3 size: 16 residues. After removal of 2 bases from V and 4 bases from J, the junction contained 6 bases not matched to a gene. Germline CDR1 is MNHEY and CDR2 is SVGAGI. The CDR3 spells CASSYGSSGGGYEQYF. CDR3 coding DNA: TGTGCCAGCAGTTACGGGTCTAGCGGGGGGGGATACGAGCAGTACTTC.

The V gene is TRBV7-3, the J gene TRBJ2-1, with 8 bases identical to TRBD1. Germline V lookup: CDR1 SGHTA, CDR2 FQGTGA. J was trimmed by 5 bases and V by 5 bases; bases with no gene match: 5. CDR3 length: 14 residues. CDR3 amino acids: CASSIRTGHNEQFF. The CDR3 DNA reads as TGTGCCAGCAGCATACGGACAGGGCACAATGAGCAGTTCTTC.

This clone occurred once. The rearrangement uses TRBV19 and TRBJ1-2; D gene unclear. V dropped 5 bases and J dropped 8 bases, with 15 bases sitting between them. Germline CDR1 LNHDA, CDR2 SQIVND (reference sequence). This CDR3 is built from 13 residues. CDR3 nucleotides: TGTGCCAGTAGTGAGAGGGTACTTGGCGGCTACACCTTC. It codes for CASSERVLGGYTF.

The rearrangement joins TRBV4-3 to TRBJ1-2, with 8 bases fitting TRBD1. The ends lost 2 bases at V and 3 bases at J; junction bases unmatched: 11. The CDR3 covers 17 residues. From germline, CDR1 is LGHNA and CDR2 YSLEER. The CDR3 DNA reads TGCGCCAGCAGCCAAAAGGACAGGGCGGCCTTGGACTATGGCTACACCTTC. Translated: CASSQKDRAALDYGYTF.

The J gene is TRBJ2-6, the V gene TRBV27; 8 nucleotides match TRBD1. Germline CDR1 is MNHEY and CDR2 is SMNVEV (reference sequence). The CDR3 length is 17 residues. V trimming: 5 bases; J trimming: 2 bases; junction bases outside the gene matches: 8. The CDR3 protein is CASSRKDRAAGANVLTF. The CDR3 DNA is TGTGCCAGCAGTCGAAAGGACAGGGCGGCTGGGGCCAACGTCCTGACTTTC.

The V call is TRBV12-3 or TRBV12-4, the J call TRBJ1-6, with a possible D match to TRBD1 (5 bases). The CDR3 runs 13 residues. V shed 5 bases and J shed 9 bases, with 11 bases lying between them. CDR3 loop: CASSQYRSSPLHF. Here the CDR3 DNA reads TGTGCCAGCAGTCAATACAGGAGTTCACCCCTCCACTTT.

V and J are TRBV28 and TRBJ1-5; 7 nucleotides agree with TRBD1. The J segment lost 5 bases and the V segment lost 6 bases, leaving 7 bases of the junction unmatched. In germline, CDR1 is MDHEN, CDR2 SYDVKM. This CDR3 spans 14 amino acids. The CDR3 protein is CASRLGTAYQPQHF. The CDR3 DNA reads TGTGCCAGCAGACTTGGGACAGCCTATCAGCCCCAGCATTTT.

The chain uses TRBV30 and TRBJ1-4; TRBD1 aligns across 12 bases. This CDR3 has 13 residues. The germline V gene encodes CDR1 GTSNPN and CDR2 SVGIG (reference sequence). V was pared by 5 bases and J by 6 bases, with 1 base of the junction left unmatched. This CDR3 is CAWGTGGYEKLFF. The CDR3 DNA reads as TGTGCCTGGGGGACAGGGGGCTATGAAAAACTGTTTTTT.

This chain joins TRBV4-1 and TRBJ1-5; D ambiguous. Germline V gene data show CDR1 as MGHRA and CDR2 as YSYEKL. The CDR3 loop spans 15 amino acids. V lost 2 bases and J 3 bases, leaving 11 bases between the germline ends. CDR3 bases: TGCGCCAGCAGCCAACGGTTACGGGACAATCAGCCCCAGCATTTT. It translates to CASSQRLRDNQPQHF.

The V and J genes are TRBV21-1 and TRBJ1-3; the D call TRBD1 from the table was never checked on the DNA. TRBV21-1 is recorded as a pseudogene. This CDR3 is 15 amino acids long. In nucleotides, the CDR3 is TGTGCCAGCAGCAAAGGGGACAGGGAAGGAAACACCATATATTTT. Its translation is CASSKGDREGNTIYF.

This clone was found a few times. The chain combines TRBV5-8 with TRBJ1-6, with D possibly being TRBD1 (6 bases). Looked up from germline, CDR1 is SGHTS and CDR2 is YDEGEE. Trimming left V 4 bases short and J 4 bases short, with 27 bases between. There are 20 residues in the CDR3. CDR3 coding DNA: TGTGCCAGCAGCGGCGACCATTCGCAGGGGTTTCGGGCTTATAATTCACCCCTCCACTTT. It yields the protein CASSGDHSQGFRAYNSPLHF.

In its sample, this clone was seen a few times. This chain joins TRBV24-1 and TRBJ2-3; 10 nucleotides agree with TRBD2. Germline lookup yields CDR1 KGHDR and CDR2 SFDVKD. V shed 2 bases and J 0 bases; nucleotides not matched to a gene: 4. The CDR3 is made up of 17 amino acids. The CDR3 loop is CATSDWTSGRSTDTQYF. The CDR3 DNA follows: TGTGCCACCAGTGATTGGACTAGCGGAAGAAGCACAGATACGCAGTATTTT.

The J gene is TRBJ1-6, the V gene TRBV6-5; D gene uncertain. This CDR3 contains 16 residues. Germline lookup yields CDR1 MNHEY and CDR2 SVGAGI. Trimming cost V 2 bases and J 10 bases, with 18 bases left between them. The CDR3 loop is CASSYDLTPSSSPLHF. CDR3 DNA sequence: TGTGCCAGCAGTTACGACTTAACCCCGTCGTCGTCACCCCTCCACTTT.

The rearrangement uses TRBV6-5 and TRBJ1-5, with a possible D match to TRBD1 (5 bases). Per the germline V gene, CDR1 is MNHEY and CDR2 is SVGAGI. The germline V and J ends were trimmed by 8 bases and 7 bases, with 18 bases remaining between them. The length of the CDR3 is 14 residues. The CDR3 loop is CASGPGGARQPQHF. Here the CDR3 DNA reads TGTGCCAGCGGCCCGGGTGGGGCGCGCCAGCCCCAGCATTTT.

The chain is built from TRBV7-2 and TRBJ1-2; 8 nucleotides line up with TRBD1. The germline V gene encodes CDR1 SGHTA and CDR2 FQGNSA. The V and J ends lost 4 bases and 5 bases, in that order; junction bases with no gene match: 6. CDR3 size: 14 residues. CDR3 in DNA: TGTGCCAGCAGCTACGGGCAGGGGGCATATGGCTACACCTTC. Protein: CASSYGQGAYGYTF.